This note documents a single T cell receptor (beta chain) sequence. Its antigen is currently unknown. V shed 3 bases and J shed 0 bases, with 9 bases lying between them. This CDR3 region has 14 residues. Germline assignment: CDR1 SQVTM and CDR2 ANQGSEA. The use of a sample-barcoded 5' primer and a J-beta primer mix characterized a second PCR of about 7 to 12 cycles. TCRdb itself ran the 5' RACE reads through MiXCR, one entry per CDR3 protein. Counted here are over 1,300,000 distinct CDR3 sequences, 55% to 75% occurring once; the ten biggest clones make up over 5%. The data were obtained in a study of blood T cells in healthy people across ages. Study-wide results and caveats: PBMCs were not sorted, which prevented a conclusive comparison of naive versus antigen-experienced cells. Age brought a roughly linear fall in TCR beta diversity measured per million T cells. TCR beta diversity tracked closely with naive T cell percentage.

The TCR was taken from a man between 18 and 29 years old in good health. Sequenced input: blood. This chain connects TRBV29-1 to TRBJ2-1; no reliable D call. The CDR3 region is CSVDNPSSYNEQFF. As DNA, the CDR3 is TGCAGCGTTGATAACCCGAGCTCCTACAATGAGCAGTTCTTC.